These 15 T cell receptor beta chains were all obtained from the same sample, sequenced in a study of OX40 agonist ivuxolimab in advanced cancers. Sequencing used immunoSEQ multiplex PCR; TCRdb keeps in-frame clones, though not all of them. Of approximately 31,000 clones listed, 88% are singletons. The sequencing here drew on CD4+ or CD8+ T cells sorted from blood, taken in a trial of the OX40 agonist ivuxolimab. The source of these receptors is an adult with an advanced solid tumor such as melanoma, head and neck, liver or kidney cancer.

J is TRBJ1-1 and V is TRBV21-1; the table's D call TRBD1 went unverified against the DNA. TRBV21-1 counts as a pseudogene. This CDR3 has 17 amino acids. CDR3 bases: TGTGCCAGCAGCAGTTGGAGGGACAGGGGGCGCGGCACTGAAGCTTTCTTT. Translating gives CASSSWRDRGRGTEAFF.

This chain connects TRBV10-3 to TRBJ2-7; TRBD2 matches at 10 bases. The V segment lost 5 bases and the J segment 5 bases; nucleotides outside the gene matches: 6. The CDR3 totals 14 residues. Germline V gene sequence: CDR1 ENHRY, CDR2 SYGVKD. The CDR3 DNA follows: TGTGCCATCAGTAGCGGGGGGGCTCTGGACGAGCAGTACTTC. Its translation is CAISSGGALDEQYF.

This sequence joins TRBV4-1 and TRBJ2-5; D possibly corresponds to TRBD2 (7 bases). The CDR3 consists of 17 residues. The V end lost 0 bases, the J end lost 1 base, and 15 bases lay between the germline ends. Germline lookup yields CDR1 MGHRA and CDR2 YSYEKL. CDR3 nucleotides: TGCGCCAGCAGCCAAGATCCGAGGGGGGGGCCCCAAGAGACCCAGTACTTC. Protein product: CASSQDPRGGPQETQYF.

The V gene is TRBV30, the J gene TRBJ2-1, with D possibly being TRBD2 (6 bases). Trimming shortened V by 5 bases and J by 6 bases, and 20 bases separated the two germline ends. Looked up from germline, CDR1 is GTSNPN and CDR2 is SVGIG (reference sequence). CDR3 length: 15 amino acids. Here the CDR3 reads CAWVRSAGPVNEQFF. The CDR3 DNA reads as TGTGCCTGGGTGAGGTCCGCGGGGCCTGTCAATGAGCAGTTCTTC.

The chain carries TRBV30 and TRBJ1-1, with D tentatively TRBD1 (6 bases). The CDR3 sequence is 13 residues long. Deletions cut 1 base from V and 1 base from J, with 7 bases between. Looked up from germline, CDR1 is GTSNPN and CDR2 is SVGIG (reference sequence). The CDR3 spells CAWSDRENTEAFF. CDR3 DNA sequence: TGTGCCTGGAGTGACAGGGAGAACACTGAAGCTTTCTTT. The full variable domain, completed using reference TRBV30 and TRBJ1-1, is SQTIHQWPATLVQPVGSPLSLECTVEGTSNPNLYWYRQAAGRGLQLLFYSVGIGQISSEVPQNLSASRPQDRQFILSSKKLLLSDSGFYLCAWSDRENTEAFFGQGTRLTVV.

This rearrangement joins TRBV6-5 to TRBJ2-7; D unclear. The CDR3 has 16 residues. Trimming cost V 2 bases and J 0 bases, with 14 bases left between them. Germline V gene data show CDR1 as MNHEY and CDR2 as SVGAGI. For the CDR3, the DNA is TGTGCCAGCAGTTACGGGCCGCAGCCCTTCTCCTACGAGCAGTACTTC. Its translation: CASSYGPQPFSYEQYF.

The V gene is TRBV6-5, the J gene TRBJ1-2; D may be TRBD1 (5 bases). The CDR3 contains 15 residues. Germline-derived CDR1 and CDR2 are MNHEY and SVGAGI. V shed 6 bases and J shed 4 bases, with 18 bases lying between them. This CDR3 reads CASSHERGQGYGYTF. The CDR3, as DNA: TGTGCCAGCAGCCACGAGCGAGGGCAGGGCTATGGCTACACCTTC.

CDR3 in amino acids: CASSPRGTGAKNTEAFF. CDR3 nucleotide sequence: TGTGCCAGCAGCCCGCGGGGGACAGGGGCGAAGAACACTGAAGCTTTCTTT. This rearrangement joins TRBV5-6 to TRBJ1-1; TRBD1 aligns across 10 bases. Germline CDR1 reads SGHDT; CDR2 reads YYEEEE. CDR3 length: 17 residues. V lost 4 bases and J lost 1; bases outside the gene matches: 10.

This clone is a singleton in its sample. This chain links TRBV28 with TRBJ2-4, with unresolved D. The CDR3 runs to 14 residues. Trimming removed 11 bases at V and 3 bases at J, with 17 bases between. Germline V gene data show CDR1 as MDHEN and CDR2 as SYDVKM. The CDR3 reads CALSLVVGKNIQYF. CDR3 coding DNA: TGTGCCCTTTCCCTGGTGGTTGGCAAAAACATTCAGTACTTC.

The chain combines TRBV21-1 with TRBJ1-6. TRBV21-1 is designated a pseudogene. The CDR3 has 16 residues. As DNA, the CDR3 is TGTGCCAGCAGCAAAGGGGTCCGGGACCGAGATTCACCCCTCCACTTT. As protein: CASSKGVRDRDSPLHF.

The chain links TRBV28 to TRBJ1-5, with D possibly TRBD1 on 5 matching bases. The CDR3 length is 16 residues. V lost 0 bases, J lost 2 bases, and 11 bases lay in between. CDR1 is MDHEN and CDR2 is SYDVKM in the germline V gene. CDR3 region: CASSLWADRGNQPQHF. The DNA for the CDR3 is TGTGCCAGCAGTTTATGGGCCGACAGAGGCAATCAGCCCCAGCATTTT.

This chain uses TRBV4-3 with TRBJ2-1; either TRBD1 or TRBD2 may supply D (5 bases each). CDR1 LGHNA and CDR2 YSLEER come from the germline V gene. The V and J ends lost 1 base and 9 bases respectively, with 19 bases between them. The CDR3 contains 16 residues. The CDR3 protein is CASSQGEGPPSAEQFF. The CDR3 region has the DNA TGCGCCAGCAGCCAAGGTGAGGGACCCCCCTCGGCTGAGCAGTTCTTC.

The chain uses TRBV28 and TRBJ2-1, with D unclear. The V end was cut by 6 bases, the J end by 8 bases, with 11 bases between. This CDR3 is 12 amino acids long. CDR1 is MDHEN, CDR2 SYDVKM, per germline. The DNA for the CDR3 is TGTGCCAGCAGCCGACCGTGGGATGAGCAGTTCTTC. Residues: CASSRPWDEQFF. The variable domain in full, completed from reference TRBV28 and TRBJ2-1, reads DVKVTQSSRYLVKRTGEKVFLECVQDMDHENMFWYRQDPGLGLRLIYFSYDVKMKEKGDIPEGYSVSREKKERFSLILESASTNQTSMYLCASSRPWDEQFFGPGTRLTVL.

This clone showed up just a few times. Other DNA sequences in the sample encode the same CDR3. The chain uses TRBV14 and TRBJ1-1; D not resolved. The CDR3 totals 13 residues. V was shortened by 4 bases and J by 2 bases, with 8 bases between the two germline ends. CDR1 is SGHDN, CDR2 FVKESK, per germline. DNA for the CDR3: TGTGCCAGCAGCCTCGGCGGCAACACTGAAGCTTTCTTT. Translation gives CASSLGGNTEAFF.

V is TRBV27 and J is TRBJ2-3, with 7 bases identical to TRBD2. The germline V gene has CDR1 MNHEY and CDR2 SMNVEV (reference sequence). V shed 4 bases and J 1 base; nucleotides not matched to a gene: 11. The CDR3 loop spans 17 amino acids. This chain's CDR3 is CASSSGRSVVGTDTQYF. The DNA of the CDR3 is TGTGCCAGCAGTTCCGGGAGGTCCGTTGTGGGCACAGATACGCAGTATTTT.